What follows is one T cell receptor (beta chain) and its context. Antigen unknown. The sample belongs to a study of beta chain features in type 1 diabetes. The study reverse transcribed the entire isolated RNA, so it sequenced expressed TCRB transcripts. TCRdb's copy holds only in-frame clones and misses some; the assay was immunoSEQ multiplex PCR. The sample lists tens of thousands of clones, about three fifths occurring once. General study findings and limits: Lower insertion and higher deletion counts appeared at VDJ junctions in type 1 diabetes patients. The study notes PCR might favor shorter templates equally in patients and controls.

The V and J ends lost 0 bases and 5 bases, in that order; junction bases with no gene match: 1. CDR1 is SGHNT and CDR2 is YYREEE in the germline V gene (reference sequence). This CDR3 has 13 residues. The origin of this receptor is a woman between 18 and 29 years old in good health. The sequenced sample was Tregs from blood. The chain joins TRBV5-4 to TRBJ1-2; TRBD1 aligns across 7 bases. The CDR3 region is CASSLDRGYGYTF. CDR3 nucleotides: TGTGCCAGCAGCTTGGACAGGGGTTATGGCTACACCTTC.